Sequencing of this TCR beta chain was carried out in a study of regulatory T cells in long-lasting Graves disease (dated by TCRdb to the early 2020s). Study-wide context: Antithyroid drugs had been taken for less than 3 months by newly diagnosed Graves' disease patients. Persistent Graves' disease patients were compared with newly diagnosed Graves' disease patients by peripheral blood TCR sequencing and RNA sequencing. The study was registered as a clinical trial and conducted in China. A total of around 35 samples underwent TCR sequencing, from about 13 patients with persistent Graves' disease and approximately 20 patients with newly diagnosed Graves' disease. Beyond this particular receptor, the publication reports: Persistent disease showed preferential use of TRBV28, TRBJ1-2 and TRBJ2-5, whereas newly diagnosed disease favored TRBV20-1 and TRBJ2-1. Only peripheral blood was studied, because thyroid tissue, the primary lesion, was inaccessible. Only the TCR beta chain was sequenced and analyzed. Compared with newly diagnosed patients, patients with persistent Graves' disease had lower TCR Shannon entropy and fewer highly expanded clones, which suggests clonal expansion. The authors noted that the small sample size was a limitation that may lower accuracy. Patients with persistent disease shared more public clonotypes (approximately 2,500) than newly diagnosed patients did (nearly 1,000).

The germline V gene encodes CDR1 GTSNPN and CDR2 SVGIG (reference sequence). The CDR3 contains 13 residues, cysteine and phenylalanine counted. CDR3 DNA is the only sequence kept; it has 39 bases, read in frame from the first base. Between the V and J ends, shortened by 4 bases and 4 bases respectively, the junction contains 11 bases. In light of the paper, this sample's time point label describes: newly diagnosed GD, antithyroid drugs for less than 3 months. For both TCR sequencing and RNA sequencing, RNA was extracted from PBMCs using TRIzol. The diagnosis of Graves' disease was made according to American Thyroid Association guidelines. Patients for the study were recruited at an endocrinology department in Xi'an, China. Each patient gave approximately 9 milliliters of peripheral blood, collected in an EDTA anticoagulant tube. Ficoll Paque Plus density gradient separation was used to isolate PBMCs, and no additional T cell sorting was done. An Agilent 2100 Bioanalyzer and agarose gel were used to check RNA quality, and a NanoDrop 2000 was used to measure RNA concentration.

The sample holds many counts of this clonotype. The antigen this receptor binds is unknown. Base qualities are missing; no much larger clone stands one base away. Library generation was performed with multiplex PCR. Instrument on record: Illumina HiSeq 4000. CDR3 regions were amplified by Arm-PCR with iRepertoire HTBI primers to construct TCR beta libraries. Gel purification was performed on PCR products prior to sequencing. Turning to the authors' computational methods: Gene usage analysis of CDR3 amino acid clonotypes relied on the approximately 62 TRBV and more than twelve TRBJ segments identified across samples. Filtered high-quality paired reads were merged into contigs using COPE and FqMerger. BLAST was used to align contigs to IMGT TRBV, TRBD and TRBJ reference genes, and CDR3 was defined according to IMGT. Highly expanded clones were defined as clonotypes with a frequency above 0.1%. Repertoire diversity was measured by Shannon entropy, and V-J evenness by the Gini coefficient. Clonotypes shared by more than one individual were considered public. Using fastp at Q25 and MiXCR, TCRdb reprocessed the public reads and kept productive beta chains. For every CDR3 protein sequence, its rows merge into one entry that carries the most common genes and DNA. The V and J calls follow TCRdb's processing rather than the paper's. Here the sample has fewer than 350,000 distinct CDR3 sequences; under 20% occur a single time. Of the sample, roughly 40% falls within the top ten clones.

This chain joins TRBV30 to TRBJ2-1; confidence is insufficient to name the D gene. The sequence derives from a female donor with Graves disease. Here the sequenced sample was peripheral blood mononuclear cells (PBMCs), taken at new diagnosis, from a patient treated with antithyroid drugs. The DNA reads as follows: TGTGCCTGGACCCCCTCTGGTTACAATGAGCAGTTCTTC. The encoded protein is CAWTPSGYNEQFF.